This T cell receptor (beta chain) was sequenced in a study of cytotoxic CD8 clonotypes in ibrutinib-treated CLL. The study's findings and limits: Sustained-remission patients were sampled at one set of times and progressing patients at different ones. Private clonotypes, not public ones, expanded at ibrutinib response.

TCR beta libraries used roughly 2.2 micrograms of genomic DNA from cryopreserved PBMCs. As regards this clone: No antigen is known for it.

The germline V gene has CDR1 LNHNV and CDR2 YYDKDF (reference sequence). V shed 5 bases and J 3 bases; nucleotides not matched to a gene: 5. CDR3 length equals 14 residues. T cells were sequenced at a targeted depth of 1 in 200,000 to 1 in 1 million. The assay was immunoSEQ multiplex PCR, and TCRdb's table has in-frame clones only and misses some. This sample has more than 300,000 clones, with about 80% found just once. The rearrangement links TRBV15 to TRBJ1-2; TRBD1 matches at 8 bases. The sample here was PBMCs, taken before ibrutinib treatment. The source is a human donor with chronic lymphocytic leukemia. The CDR3 sequence: CATSSYRGDYGYTF. In DNA, the CDR3 is TGTGCCACCAGCTCTTACAGGGGGGACTATGGCTACACCTTC.